The rows below give T cell receptor beta chains drawn from one sample of a study of a mutant IDH1 vaccine in newly diagnosed glioma. Produced via immunoSEQ multiplex PCR; TCRdb's table is partial and in-frame only. The sample holds approximately 40,000 clones; roughly 74% are singletons and the top ten take more than 5.5%. For these receptors, no antigen is known. The sample was PBMCs, taken from a glioma patient whose treatment included an IDH1 peptide vaccine. The source is a man aged 40-49 years with glioma. Both conserved end residues are part of each CDR3. Each record gives: V gene, J gene, D gene, clone size, CDR3 DNA, CDR3 protein. The D gene is left open where the match is weak. Rows may omit the clone size; those that give it use once, few, many or a size class.

TRBV14	TRBJ2-5	-	few	TGTGCCAGCAGCGATCCGGGGCGGGTGGAGACCCAGTACTTC	CASSDPGRVETQYF
TRBV7-2	TRBJ2-5	TRBD2	-	TGTGCCAGCAGCATAAGCGGGGGCCCGTACCAAGAGACCCAGTACTTC	CASSISGGPYQETQYF
TRBV7-8	TRBJ1-4	TRBD1	-	TGTGCCAGCAAGATTCAGGGGGCAGGAGAAAAACTGTTTTTT	CASKIQGAGEKLFF
TRBV15	TRBJ1-1	-	once	TGTGCCACCAGCAACCGGGACCGAGTATGGGACACTGAAGCTTTCTTT	CATSNRDRVWDTEAFF
TRBV7-8	TRBJ2-1	TRBD2	-	TGTGCCAGCAGCTTAGCGCTCGGGGGGTCAAATGAGCAGTTCTTC	CASSLALGGSNEQFF
TRBV11-3	TRBJ2-3	TRBD2	-	TGTGCCAGCAGCTTTAGCGGGGTTAGCACAGATACGCAGTATTTT	CASSFSGVSTDTQYF
TRBV30	TRBJ2-2	-	-	TGTGCCTGGAAAACTGAGGCCGGATCATCCGGGGAGCTGTTTTTT	CAWKTEAGSSGELFF
TRBV7-2	TRBJ2-7	TRBD2	-	TGTGCCAGCAGCTTAGCCCCCACGCGGGGGAGCTCCTACGAGCAGTACTTC	CASSLAPTRGSSYEQYF
TRBV10-2	TRBJ1-6	-	-	TGCGCCAGCAGTGATCCCGCCGCCCGGTCACCCCTCCACTTT	CASSDPAARSPLHF
TRBV6-6	TRBJ1-5	TRBD1	-	TGTGCCAGCAGGGAAACAGGGGGCGGCAGTCAGCCCCAGCATTTT	CASRETGGGSQPQHF
TRBV7-9	TRBJ2-3	-	-	TGTGCCAGCAGCCGCCAGGGGCTCCGGCCAGATACGCAGTATTTT	CASSRQGLRPDTQYF
TRBV19	TRBJ2-7	-	-	TGTGCCAGTAGTATAAGCAGGGGTACCTACGAGCAGTACTTC	CASSISRGTYEQYF
TRBV4-1	TRBJ1-5	TRBD1	-	TGCGCCAGCAGCCAAGATGAGGGGGCCGGGCAGCCCCAGCATTTT	CASSQDEGAGQPQHF
TRBV10-1	TRBJ2-7	TRBD1	-	TGCGCCATCCCGAGGACAGGGGGCTTCTACGAGCAGTACTTC	CAIPRTGGFYEQYF
TRBV25-1	TRBJ1-2	-	-	TGTGCCAGCAGTGAAGGGACACGATATGGCTACACCTTC	CASSEGTRYGYTF
TRBV4-1	TRBJ1-2	-	few	TGCGCCAGCAGCCAAGATTCCAGGGCAAGGACCTTC	CASSQDSRARTF
TRBV6-5	TRBJ1-5	-	-	TGTGCCAGCAGTTACAGGAACAATCAGCCCCAGCATTTT	CASSYRNNQPQHF
TRBV4-2	TRBJ2-1	-	-	TGTGCCAGCAGCCAAGAGGAGGACTTCCCCAATGAGCAGTTCTTC	CASSQEEDFPNEQFF
TRBV5-4	TRBJ1-2	-	-	TGTGCCAGCAGCTCGGACTACTATGGCTACACCTTC	CASSSDYYGYTF
TRBV18	TRBJ2-7	-	-	TGTGCCAGCTCACCAGGACAGTCCTACGAGCAGTACTTC	CASSPGQSYEQYF
TRBV7-2	TRBJ1-2	-	-	TGTGCCAGCAGCCCACAGACTAACTATGGCTACACCTTC	CASSPQTNYGYTF
TRBV6-4	TRBJ1-1	TRBD1	-	TGTGCCAGCAGTCAGGACAGGGTGAACACTGAAGCTTTCTTT	CASSQDRVNTEAFF